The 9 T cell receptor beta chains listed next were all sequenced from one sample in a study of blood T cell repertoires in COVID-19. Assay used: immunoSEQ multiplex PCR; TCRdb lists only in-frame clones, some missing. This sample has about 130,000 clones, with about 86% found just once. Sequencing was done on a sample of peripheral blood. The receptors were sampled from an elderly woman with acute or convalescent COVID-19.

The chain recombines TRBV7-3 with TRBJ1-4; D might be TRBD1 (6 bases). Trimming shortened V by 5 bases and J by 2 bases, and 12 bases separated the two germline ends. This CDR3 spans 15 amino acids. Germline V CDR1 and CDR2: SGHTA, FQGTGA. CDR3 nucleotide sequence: TGTGCCAGCAGCCGTACAGGGTCCACTAATGAAAAACTGTTTTTT. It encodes CASSRTGSTNEKLFF.

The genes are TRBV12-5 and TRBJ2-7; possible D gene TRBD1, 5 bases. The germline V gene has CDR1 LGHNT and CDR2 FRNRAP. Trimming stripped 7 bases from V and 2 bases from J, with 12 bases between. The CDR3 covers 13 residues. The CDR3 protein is CASVAGPTYEQYF. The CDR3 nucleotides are TGTGCTAGTGTCGCAGGGCCCACCTACGAGCAGTACTTC.

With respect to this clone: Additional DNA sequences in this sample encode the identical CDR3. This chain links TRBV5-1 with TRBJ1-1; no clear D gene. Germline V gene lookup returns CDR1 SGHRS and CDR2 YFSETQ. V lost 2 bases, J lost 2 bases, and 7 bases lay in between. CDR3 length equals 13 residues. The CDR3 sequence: CASSFGGNTEAFF. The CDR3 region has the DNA TGCGCCAGCAGCTTCGGCGGTAACACTGAAGCTTTCTTT.

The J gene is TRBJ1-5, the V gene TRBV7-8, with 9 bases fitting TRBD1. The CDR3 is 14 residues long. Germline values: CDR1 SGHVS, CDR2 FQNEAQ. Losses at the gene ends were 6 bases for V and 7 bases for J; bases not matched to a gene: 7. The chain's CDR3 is CASSITGGRQPQHF. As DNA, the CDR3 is TGTGCCAGCAGTATCACAGGGGGCCGGCAGCCCCAGCATTTT.

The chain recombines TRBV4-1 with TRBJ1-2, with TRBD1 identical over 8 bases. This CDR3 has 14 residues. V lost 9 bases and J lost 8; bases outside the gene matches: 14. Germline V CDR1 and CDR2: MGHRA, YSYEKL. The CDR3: CASNSAGRGQGYTF. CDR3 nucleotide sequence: TGCGCCAGTAATTCCGCGGGCAGGGGGCAAGGCTACACCTTC.

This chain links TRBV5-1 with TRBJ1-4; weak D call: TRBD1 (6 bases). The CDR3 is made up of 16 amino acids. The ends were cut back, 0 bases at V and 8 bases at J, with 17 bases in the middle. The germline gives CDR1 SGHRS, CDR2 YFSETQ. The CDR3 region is CASSLASGRGEEKLFF. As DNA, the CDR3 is TGCGCCAGCAGCTTGGCCTCCGGCAGGGGAGAGGAAAAACTGTTTTTT.

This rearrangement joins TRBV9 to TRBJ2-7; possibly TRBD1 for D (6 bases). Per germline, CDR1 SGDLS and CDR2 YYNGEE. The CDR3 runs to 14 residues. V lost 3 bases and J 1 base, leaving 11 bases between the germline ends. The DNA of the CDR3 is TGTGCCAGCAGCGAGGGGGTGGGATCCTACGAGCAGTACTTC. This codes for CASSEGVGSYEQYF.

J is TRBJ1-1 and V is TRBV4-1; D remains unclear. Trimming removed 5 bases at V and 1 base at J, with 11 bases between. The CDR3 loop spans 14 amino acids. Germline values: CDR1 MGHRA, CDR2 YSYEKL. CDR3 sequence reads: CASSYPGRNTEAFF. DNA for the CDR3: TGCGCCAGCAGCTACCCAGGTAGGAACACTGAAGCTTTCTTT.

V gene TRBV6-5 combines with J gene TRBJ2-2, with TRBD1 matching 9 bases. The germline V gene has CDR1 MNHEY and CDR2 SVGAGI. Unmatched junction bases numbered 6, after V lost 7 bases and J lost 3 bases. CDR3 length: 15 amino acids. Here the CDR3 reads CASTYRGLDTGELFF. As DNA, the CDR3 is TGTGCCAGCACGTACAGGGGGCTCGACACCGGGGAGCTGTTTTTT.